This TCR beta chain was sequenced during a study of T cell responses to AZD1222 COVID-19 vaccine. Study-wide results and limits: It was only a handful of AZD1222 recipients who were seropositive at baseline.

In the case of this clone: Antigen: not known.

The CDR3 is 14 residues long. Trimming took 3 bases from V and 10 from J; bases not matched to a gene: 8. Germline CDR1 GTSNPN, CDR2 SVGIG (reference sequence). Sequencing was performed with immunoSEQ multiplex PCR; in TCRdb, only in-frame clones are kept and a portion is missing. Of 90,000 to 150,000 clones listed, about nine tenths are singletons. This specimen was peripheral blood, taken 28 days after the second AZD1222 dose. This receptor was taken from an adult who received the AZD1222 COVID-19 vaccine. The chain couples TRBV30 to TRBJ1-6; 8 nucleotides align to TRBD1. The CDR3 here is CAWRTQGARSPLHF. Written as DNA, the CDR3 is TGTGCCTGGAGGACGCAGGGGGCCCGATCACCCCTCCACTTT.